These T cell receptor beta chains were read from a single sample in a study of T cell changes during pregnancy in multiple sclerosis. Sequenced by immunoSEQ multiplex PCR; TCRdb stores in-frame clones only, minus some. The repertoire has tens of thousands of clones, over 85% of them found once; the top ten carry approximately 2.1%. The sequencing here drew on peripheral blood, taken in the second trimester of pregnancy. The receptors derive from a female donor in good health, enrolled as a control in a pregnancy study. Each CDR3 is given with its conserved first and last residue. Fields, in order: J gene, V gene, clone size, D gene, CDR3 DNA, CDR3 protein. A D gene is named only where the DNA matches it firmly. Size is omitted from some rows. Given values are once, few, many or a class for expanded clones.

TRBJ2-2,TRBV19,once,TRBD1,TGTGCCAGTAGCGACAGGGGGAACGGGGAGCTGTTTTTT,CASSDRGNGELFF
TRBJ1-1,TRBV15,-,-,TGTGCCACCAGCAGGAACAGGGCCCCTGAAGCTTTCTTT,CATSRNRAPEAFF
TRBJ2-1,TRBV11-2,-,TRBD2,TGTGCCAGCAGCCGGCTACTAGCGGGGGGACACAATGAGCAGTTCTTC,CASSRLLAGGHNEQFF
TRBJ2-7,TRBV7-2,-,TRBD2,TGTGCCAGCAGCCCGACTAGCGGGGGGGCCCAGCAGTACTTC,CASSPTSGGAQQYF
TRBJ2-5,TRBV5-5,-,TRBD2,TGTGCCAGCAGCCATTACGCAGCGGGGAAGATGGAGACCCAGTACTTC,CASSHYAAGKMETQYF
TRBJ2-7,TRBV5-4,once,-,TGTGCCAGCAGCGTGGACGGTTACGAGCAGTACTTC,CASSVDGYEQYF
TRBJ2-7,TRBV5-6,once,TRBD2,TGTGCCAGCAGCCCGGGACTAGCGGTGTACGAGCAGTACTTC,CASSPGLAVYEQYF
TRBJ1-5,TRBV2,-,-,TGTGCCAGCAGCCTGGTCGGGGGGGGCAATCAGCCCCAGCATTTT,CASSLVGGGNQPQHF
TRBJ1-4,TRBV30,once,-,TGTGCCCTGGAGCCGGGGTTGGGTGAAAAACTGTTTTTT,CALEPGLGEKLFF
TRBJ2-2,TRBV18,-,-,TGTGCCAGCTCACCACCCATTTCCGGGGAGCTGTTTTTT,CASSPPISGELFF
TRBJ1-1,TRBV5-5,-,-,TGTGCCAGCAGCCCACGATGGAGGGGAGCGAACACTGAAGCTTTCTTT,CASSPRWRGANTEAFF
TRBJ2-5,TRBV10-3,-,TRBD2,TGTGCCATCAGTTCCGCCCGGGGGGGGTTCCAAGAGACCCAGTACTTC,CAISSARGGFQETQYF
TRBJ1-1,TRBV4-3,-,TRBD1,TGCGCCAGCAGCCCGGACAGGGTGTACACTGAAGCTTTCTTT,CASSPDRVYTEAFF
TRBJ2-7,TRBV15,-,-,TGTGCCACCAGCACCCCACAGGGCCGTGACGAGCAGTACTTC,CATSTPQGRDEQYF
TRBJ2-3,TRBV6-1,-,-,TGTGCCAGCAGTGAGAACAGCGGTTTCCGTACGCAGTATTTT,CASSENSGFRTQYF
TRBJ1-1,TRBV29-1,-,-,TGCAGCGTTGGGCAGGCGCCGTTCGCTGAAGCTTTCTTT,CSVGQAPFAEAFF
TRBJ2-1,TRBV6-4,-,-,TGTGCCAGCAGTGAGAGCGGTTTCGATGAGCAGTTCTTC,CASSESGFDEQFF
TRBJ2-1,TRBV2,-,TRBD2,TGTGCCAGCAGTGAGTTAGCGGGGGGGCGATACAATGAGCAGTTCTTC,CASSELAGGRYNEQFF
TRBJ2-2,TRBV18,-,-,TGTGCCAGCTCACCCACCAGGGTGAACACCGGGGAGCTGTTTTTT,CASSPTRVNTGELFF
TRBJ2-7,TRBV4-1,few,TRBD1,TGCGCCAGCAGCCAACGGACAGGGAACCTTTACGAGCAGTACTTC,CASSQRTGNLYEQYF
TRBJ1-5,TRBV5-6,-,-,TGTGCCAGCAGCTTTCAGGGCTGGATGAGCAATCAGCCCCAGCATTTT,CASSFQGWMSNQPQHF
TRBJ1-1,TRBV28,few,-,TGTGCCAGCAGTTTCGTCCAAGGTACAGATGAAGCTTTCTTT,CASSFVQGTDEAFF
TRBJ2-7,TRBV7-2,-,TRBD1,TGTGCCAGCAGCTTGGACAGGACCTCCTACGAGCAGTACTTC,CASSLDRTSYEQYF
TRBJ1-5,TRBV15,-,-,TGTGCCACCAGCAGAGATGGAGAAAGCAATAGCAATCAGCCCCAGCATTTT,CATSRDGESNSNQPQHF